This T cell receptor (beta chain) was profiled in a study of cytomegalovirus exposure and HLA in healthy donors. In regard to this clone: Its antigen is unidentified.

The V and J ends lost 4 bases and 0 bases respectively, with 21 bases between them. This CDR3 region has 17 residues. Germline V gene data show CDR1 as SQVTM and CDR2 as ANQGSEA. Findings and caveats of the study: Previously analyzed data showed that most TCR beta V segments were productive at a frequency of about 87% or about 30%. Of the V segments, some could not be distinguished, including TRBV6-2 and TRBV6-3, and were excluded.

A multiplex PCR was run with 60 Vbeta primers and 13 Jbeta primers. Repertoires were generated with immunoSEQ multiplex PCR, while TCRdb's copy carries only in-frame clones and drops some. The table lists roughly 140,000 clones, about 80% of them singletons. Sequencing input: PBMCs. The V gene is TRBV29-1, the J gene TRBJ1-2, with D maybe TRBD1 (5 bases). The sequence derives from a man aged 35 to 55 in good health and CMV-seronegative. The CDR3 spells CSVGRSRRGGPNYGYTF. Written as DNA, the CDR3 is TGCAGCGTTGGTAGGAGCCGGAGGGGAGGTCCTAACTATGGCTACACCTTC.